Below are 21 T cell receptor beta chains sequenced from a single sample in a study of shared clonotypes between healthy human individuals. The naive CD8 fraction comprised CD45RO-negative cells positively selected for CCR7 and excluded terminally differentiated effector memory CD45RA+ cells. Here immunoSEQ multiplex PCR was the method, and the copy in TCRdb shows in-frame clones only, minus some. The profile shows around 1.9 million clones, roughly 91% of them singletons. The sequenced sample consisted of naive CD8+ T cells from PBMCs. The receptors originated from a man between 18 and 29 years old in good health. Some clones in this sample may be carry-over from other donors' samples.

The CDR3 nucleotides are TGTGCCAGCAGCTCACGAGACCCCGGGACAGGGATCTATGGCTACACCTTC. Protein product: CASSSRDPGTGIYGYTF. The rearrangement joins TRBV7-9 to TRBJ1-2; 9 bases are a match to TRBD1. Looked up from germline, CDR1 is SEHNR and CDR2 is FQNEAQ (reference sequence). The J segment lost 4 bases and the V segment lost 4 bases, leaving 13 bases of the junction unmatched. The CDR3 totals 17 residues.

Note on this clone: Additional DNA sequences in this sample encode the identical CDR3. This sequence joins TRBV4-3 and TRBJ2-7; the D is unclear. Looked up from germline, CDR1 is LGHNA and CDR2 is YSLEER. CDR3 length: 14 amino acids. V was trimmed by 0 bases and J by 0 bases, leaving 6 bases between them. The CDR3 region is CASSQDRVSYEQYF. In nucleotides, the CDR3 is TGCGCCAGCAGCCAAGATAGGGTCTCCTACGAGCAGTACTTC.

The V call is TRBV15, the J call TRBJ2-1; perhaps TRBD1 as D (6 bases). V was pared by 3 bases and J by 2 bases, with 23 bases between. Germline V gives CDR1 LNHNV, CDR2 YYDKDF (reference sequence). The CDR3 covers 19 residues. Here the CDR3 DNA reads TGTGCCACCAGCAGCGTATCCGGGTCAGGGGCCGGTACCTACAATGAGCAGTTCTTC. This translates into CATSSVSGSGAGTYNEQFF. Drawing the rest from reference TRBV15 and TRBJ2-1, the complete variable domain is DAMVIQNPRYQVTQFGKPVTLSCSQTLNHNVMYWYQQKSSQAPKLLFHYYDKDFNNEADTPDNFQSRRPNTSFCFLDIRSPGLGDTAMYLCATSSVSGSGAGTYNEQFFGPGTRLTVL.

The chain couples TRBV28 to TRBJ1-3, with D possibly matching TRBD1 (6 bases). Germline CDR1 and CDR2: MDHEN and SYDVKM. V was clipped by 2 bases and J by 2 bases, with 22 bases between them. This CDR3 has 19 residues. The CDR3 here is CASSLNPARTEPTGNTIYF. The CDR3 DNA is TGTGCCAGCAGTTTAAACCCCGCCCGGACAGAGCCAACTGGAAACACCATATATTTT. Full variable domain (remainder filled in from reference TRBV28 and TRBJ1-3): DVKVTQSSRYLVKRTGEKVFLECVQDMDHENMFWYRQDPGLGLRLIYFSYDVKMKEKGDIPEGYSVSREKKERFSLILESASTNQTSMYLCASSLNPARTEPTGNTIYFGEGSWLTVV.

Written as DNA, the CDR3 is TGTGCCAGCATTGGGGGTAGCGGGACTTCAGATACGCAGTATTTT. It translates to CASIGGSGTSDTQYF. The chain links TRBV27 to TRBJ2-3, with 8 bases aligning to TRBD2. CDR3 length: 15 amino acids. Trimming removed 7 bases from V and 4 bases from J; junction bases left unmatched: 10. CDR1 and CDR2 from the germline V gene are MNHEY and SMNVEV (reference sequence).

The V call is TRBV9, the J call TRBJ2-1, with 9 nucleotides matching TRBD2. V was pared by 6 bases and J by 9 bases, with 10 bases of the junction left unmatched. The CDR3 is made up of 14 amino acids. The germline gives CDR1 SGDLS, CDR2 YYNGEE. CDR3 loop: CASKGAGGPGEQFF. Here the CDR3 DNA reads TGTGCCAGCAAGGGGGCGGGAGGGCCTGGTGAGCAGTTCTTC.

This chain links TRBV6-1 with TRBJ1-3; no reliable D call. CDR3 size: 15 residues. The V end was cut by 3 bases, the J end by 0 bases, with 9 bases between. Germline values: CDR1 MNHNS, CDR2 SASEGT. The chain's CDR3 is CASSDTRHSGNTIYF. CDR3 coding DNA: TGTGCCAGCAGTGATACGAGACACTCTGGAAACACCATATATTTT.

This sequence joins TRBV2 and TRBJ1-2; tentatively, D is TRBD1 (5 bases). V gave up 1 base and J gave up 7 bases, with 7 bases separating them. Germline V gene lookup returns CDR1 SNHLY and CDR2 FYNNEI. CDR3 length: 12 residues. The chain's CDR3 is CASSEEGAGYTF. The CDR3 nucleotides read TGTGCCAGCAGTGAAGAAGGGGCTGGCTACACCTTC.

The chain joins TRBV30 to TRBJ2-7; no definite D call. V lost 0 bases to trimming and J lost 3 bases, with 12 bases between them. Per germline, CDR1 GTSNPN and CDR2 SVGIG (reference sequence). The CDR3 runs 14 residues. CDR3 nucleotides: TGTGCCTGGAGTGTATTGGGCGGAATCTACGAGCAGTACTTC. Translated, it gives CAWSVLGGIYEQYF.

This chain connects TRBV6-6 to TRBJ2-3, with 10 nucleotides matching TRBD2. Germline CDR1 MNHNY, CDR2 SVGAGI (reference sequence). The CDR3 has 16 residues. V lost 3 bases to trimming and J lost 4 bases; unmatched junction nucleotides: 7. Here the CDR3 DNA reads TGTGCCAGCAGTTATTCCGAGCGGGAGGGCCCAGATACGCAGTATTTT. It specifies CASSYSEREGPDTQYF.

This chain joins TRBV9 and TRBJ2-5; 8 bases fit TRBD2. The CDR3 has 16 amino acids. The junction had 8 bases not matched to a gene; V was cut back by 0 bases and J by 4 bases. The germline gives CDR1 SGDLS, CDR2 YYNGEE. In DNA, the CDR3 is TGTGCCAGCAGCGTAGACAGCGGGAGAGGTCGAGAGACCCAGTACTTC. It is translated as CASSVDSGRGRETQYF.

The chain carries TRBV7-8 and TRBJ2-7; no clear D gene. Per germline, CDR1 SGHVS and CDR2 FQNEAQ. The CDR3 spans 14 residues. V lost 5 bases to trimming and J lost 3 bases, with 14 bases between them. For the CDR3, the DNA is TGTGCCAGCAGCCCCGAGAGAATATACTACGAGCAGTACTTC. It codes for CASSPERIYYEQYF.

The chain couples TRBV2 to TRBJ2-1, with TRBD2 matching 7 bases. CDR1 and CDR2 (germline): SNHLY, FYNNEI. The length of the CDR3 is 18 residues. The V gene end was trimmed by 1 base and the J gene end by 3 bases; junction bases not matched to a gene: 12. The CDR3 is CASSEERFLTGGYNEQFF. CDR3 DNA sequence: TGTGCCAGCAGTGAAGAAAGGTTCCTCACGGGAGGCTACAATGAGCAGTTCTTC.

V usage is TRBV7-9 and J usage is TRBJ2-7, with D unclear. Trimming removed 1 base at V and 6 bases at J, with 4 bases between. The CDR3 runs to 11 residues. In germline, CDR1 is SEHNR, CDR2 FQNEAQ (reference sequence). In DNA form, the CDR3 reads TGTGCCAGCAGCTTAGAGCGCGAGCAGTACTTC. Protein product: CASSLEREQYF.

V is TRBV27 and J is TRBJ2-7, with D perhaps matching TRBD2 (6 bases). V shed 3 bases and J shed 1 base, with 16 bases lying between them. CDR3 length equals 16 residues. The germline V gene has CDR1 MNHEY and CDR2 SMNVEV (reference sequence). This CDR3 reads CASSFSIGGMSYEQYF. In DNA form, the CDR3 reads TGTGCCAGCAGTTTCTCTATTGGCGGGATGTCCTACGAGCAGTACTTC.

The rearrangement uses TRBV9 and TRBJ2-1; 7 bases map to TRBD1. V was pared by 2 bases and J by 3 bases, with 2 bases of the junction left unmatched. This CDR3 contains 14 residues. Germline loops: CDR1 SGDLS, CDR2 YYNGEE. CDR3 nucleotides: TGTGCCAGCAGCGTGTGGGACAGCTACAATGAGCAGTTCTTC. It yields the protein CASSVWDSYNEQFF.

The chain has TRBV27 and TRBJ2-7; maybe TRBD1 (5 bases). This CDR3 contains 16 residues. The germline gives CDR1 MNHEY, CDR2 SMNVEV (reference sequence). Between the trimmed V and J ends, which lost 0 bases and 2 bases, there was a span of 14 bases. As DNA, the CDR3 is TGTGCCAGCAGTTTATCTCTTTCAGGGCAGACCTACGAGCAGTACTTC. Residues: CASSLSLSGQTYEQYF.

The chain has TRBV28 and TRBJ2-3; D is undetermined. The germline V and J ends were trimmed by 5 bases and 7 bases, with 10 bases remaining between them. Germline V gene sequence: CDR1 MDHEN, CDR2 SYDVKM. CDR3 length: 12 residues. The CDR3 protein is CASSPTSYTQYF. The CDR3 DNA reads TGTGCCAGCAGTCCTACCTCTTATACGCAGTATTTT.

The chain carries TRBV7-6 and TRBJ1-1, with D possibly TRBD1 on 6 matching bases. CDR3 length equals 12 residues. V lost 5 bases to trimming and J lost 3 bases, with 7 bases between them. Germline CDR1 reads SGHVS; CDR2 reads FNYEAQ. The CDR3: CASSHRDTEAFF. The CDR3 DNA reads TGTGCCAGCAGCCACAGGGACACTGAAGCTTTCTTT.

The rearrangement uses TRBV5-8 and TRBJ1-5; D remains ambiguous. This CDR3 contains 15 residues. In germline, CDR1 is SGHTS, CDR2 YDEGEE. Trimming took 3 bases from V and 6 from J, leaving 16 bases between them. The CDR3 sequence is CASSSNGIVGQPQHF. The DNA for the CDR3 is TGTGCCAGCAGCTCAAATGGAATAGTGGGTCAGCCCCAGCATTTT.

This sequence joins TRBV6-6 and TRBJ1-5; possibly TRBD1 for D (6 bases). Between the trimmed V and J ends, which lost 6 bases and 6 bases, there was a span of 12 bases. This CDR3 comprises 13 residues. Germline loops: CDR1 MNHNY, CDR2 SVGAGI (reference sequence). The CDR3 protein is CASSTGMGQPQHF. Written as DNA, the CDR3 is TGTGCCAGCAGCACAGGGATGGGTCAGCCCCAGCATTTT.